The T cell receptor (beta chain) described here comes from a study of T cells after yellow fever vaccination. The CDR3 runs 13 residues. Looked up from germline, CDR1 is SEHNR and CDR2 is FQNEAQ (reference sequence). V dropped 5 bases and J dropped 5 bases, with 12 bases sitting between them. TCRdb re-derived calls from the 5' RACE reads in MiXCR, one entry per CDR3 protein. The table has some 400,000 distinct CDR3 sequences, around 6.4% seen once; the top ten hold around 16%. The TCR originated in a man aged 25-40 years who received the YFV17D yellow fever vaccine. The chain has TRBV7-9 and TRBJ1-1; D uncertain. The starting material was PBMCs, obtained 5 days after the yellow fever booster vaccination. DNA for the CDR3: TGTGCCAGCAGCCCGGAGAGTGATACTGAAGCTTTCTTT. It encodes CASSPESDTEAFF.